Reported below is one T cell receptor (beta chain). It has no known antigen specificity. One base away there is no much larger clone; base qualities are not given. The entry originates in a study of T cell changes during pregnancy in multiple sclerosis (dated by TCRdb to between 2018 and 2021). Study-level background: The study looked at changes in the T cell repertoire across pregnancy in women with multiple sclerosis.

To prepare the library, the immunoSEQ multiplex PCR assay was applied. The source is immuneACCESS, and TCRdb retained only in-frame sequences with V and J called. Part of the clones is not carried over; for the studies checked, unresolved V genes explain less than half of this, and the remainder is unexplained. For this sample the table gives just over 35,000 clones, of which about 92% were detected only once. 0.35% to 0.45% of the sample rests with the top ten. Measured from the cysteine to the phenylalanine, the CDR3 is 14 residues long. Left in the record is the CDR3 DNA by itself, 42 bases read in frame from the first base. Trimming takes 4 bases off V and 6 bases off J; junction bases not matched to a gene: 6. Reading the germline V gene gives CDR1 LGHNA and CDR2 YNFKEQ.

The source of this sequence is a female donor with multiple sclerosis, enrolled in a pregnancy study. The chain is encoded by TRBV4-2 joined to TRBJ1-2, with TRBD1 identical over 9 junction bases. The sequencing used CD4+ T cells from peripheral blood mononuclear cells, collected in the first trimester of pregnancy. The CDR3 amino acid sequence is: CASSPGTGRDGYTF. The DNA is as follows: TGTGCCAGCAGCCCCGGGACAGGGCGGGATGGCTACACCTTC.